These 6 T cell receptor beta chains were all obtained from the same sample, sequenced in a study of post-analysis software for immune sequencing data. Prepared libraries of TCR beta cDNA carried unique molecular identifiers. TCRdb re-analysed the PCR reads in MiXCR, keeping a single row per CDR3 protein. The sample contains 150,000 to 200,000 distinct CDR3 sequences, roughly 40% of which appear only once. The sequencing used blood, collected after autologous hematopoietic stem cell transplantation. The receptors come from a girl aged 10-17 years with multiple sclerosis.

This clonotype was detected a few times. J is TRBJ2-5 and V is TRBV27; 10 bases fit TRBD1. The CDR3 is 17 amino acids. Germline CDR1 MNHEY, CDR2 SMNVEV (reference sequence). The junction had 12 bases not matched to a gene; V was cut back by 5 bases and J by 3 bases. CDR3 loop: CASSTPGQGPSEETQYF. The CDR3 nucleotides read TGTGCCAGCAGTACCCCGGGACAGGGGCCCTCGGAAGAGACCCAGTACTTC.

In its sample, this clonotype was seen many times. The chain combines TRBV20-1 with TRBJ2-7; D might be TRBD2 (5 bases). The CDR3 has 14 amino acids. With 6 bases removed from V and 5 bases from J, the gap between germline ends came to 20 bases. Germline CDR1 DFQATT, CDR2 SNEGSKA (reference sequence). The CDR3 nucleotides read TGCAGTGCCCCACCCCCGGACTCCGCCAACGAGCAGTACTTC. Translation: CSAPPPDSANEQYF.

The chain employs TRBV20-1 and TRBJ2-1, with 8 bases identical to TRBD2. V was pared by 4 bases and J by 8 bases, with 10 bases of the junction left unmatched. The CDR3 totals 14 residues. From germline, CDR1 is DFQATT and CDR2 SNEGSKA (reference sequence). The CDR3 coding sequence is TGCAGTGCTAACATAGCGGGACCGCAGGATGAGCAGTTCTTC. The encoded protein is CSANIAGPQDEQFF.

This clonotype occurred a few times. CDR3 amino acids: CASSLTRGGRKFYGYTF. The DNA for the CDR3 is TGTGCCAGCAGCTTAACCCGTGGGGGTCGGAAATTCTATGGCTACACCTTC. The chain uses TRBV7-2 and TRBJ1-2, with a possible D match to TRBD1 (5 bases). Germline CDR1 and CDR2: SGHTA and FQGNSA. This CDR3 contains 17 residues. Trimming shortened V by 2 bases and J by 4 bases, and 20 bases separated the two germline ends.

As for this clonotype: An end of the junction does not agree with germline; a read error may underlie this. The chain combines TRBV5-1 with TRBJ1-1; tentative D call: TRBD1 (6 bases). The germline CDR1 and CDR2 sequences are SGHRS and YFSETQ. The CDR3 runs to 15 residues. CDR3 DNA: TGCGCCAGCAGCCAACGTGACACAGGGAACTCTGAAGCTTTCTTT. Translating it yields CASSQRDTGNSEAFF.

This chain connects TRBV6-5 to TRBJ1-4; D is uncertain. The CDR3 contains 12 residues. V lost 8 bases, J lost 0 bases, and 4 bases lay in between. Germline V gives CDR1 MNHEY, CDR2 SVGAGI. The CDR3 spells CASASTNEKLFF. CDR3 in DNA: TGTGCCAGCGCCTCAACTAATGAAAAACTGTTTTTT.